This TCR beta chain originates from a study of blood T cell repertoires in COVID-19. Study at large: From the United States, Italy and Spain came samples of acute and convalescent COVID-19. Sources were T cells, B-cell-depleted T cells, or PBMCs; the material itself was cDNA or gDNA.

As originally analysed: Amplification with reference gene primers provided the estimates of nucleated cell counts. The table came from immunoSEQ multiplex PCR; TCRdb's copy has only in-frame clones and leaves some out. The V and J calls and clone size come from that table; D and trimming were worked out from the DNA. The table shows 200,000 to 300,000 clones, with 70% to 85% occurring only once. V lost 6 bases, J lost 0 bases, and 8 bases stayed unmatched. Germline V gene data show CDR1 as MNHNY and CDR2 as SVGAGI (reference sequence). The CDR3 covers 16 residues. Sequenced: peripheral blood. The receptor comes from a man aged 35-49 years who had recovered from COVID-19. This chain links TRBV6-6 with TRBJ1-3; TRBD1 aligns across 7 bases. In nucleotides, the CDR3 is TGTGCCAGCAGCCTAACGACAGGGTTCTCTGGAAACACCATATATTTT. Protein product: CASSLTTGFSGNTIYF.